This entry lists 13 T cell receptor beta chains sequenced from one sample in a study of T cells in Graves' hyperthyroidism and ophthalmopathy. RNA transcripts were the template for amplifying TCR beta CDR3 regions. The HTBI set primed first-round TCR CDR3 RT-PCR. TCRdb ran MiXCR on the multiplex PCR reads and lists one entry per CDR3 protein. The sample has approximately 640,000 distinct CDR3 sequences; about a sixth are singletons. Sequencing was carried out using blood. The receptor source for this set is a woman in her twenties or thirties with Graves' hyperthyroidism.

V gene TRBV6-5 combines with J gene TRBJ1-1, with 7 bases identical to TRBD1. Germline V gene lookup returns CDR1 MNHEY and CDR2 SVGAGI. The V and J ends lost 2 bases and 2 bases, in that order; junction bases with no gene match: 11. The CDR3 runs to 17 residues. Written as DNA, the CDR3 is TGTGCCAGCAGTTACGACAGGGTTTCAGGCAGTAACACTGAAGCTTTCTTT. This sequence encodes CASSYDRVSGSNTEAFF.

This clonotype occurred many times. J is TRBJ2-5 and V is TRBV12-3 or TRBV12-4, with D hard to call. The CDR3 spans 13 residues. V lost 5 bases and J 0 bases, leaving 7 bases between the germline ends. CDR3 sequence: CASSPPNQETQYF. CDR3 DNA: TGTGCCAGCAGTCCTCCCAACCAAGAGACCCAGTACTTC.

Many counts were recorded for this clonotype. The chain combines TRBV28 with TRBJ1-2; D is possibly TRBD1 (5 bases). The CDR3 extends over 15 amino acids. V was shortened by 3 bases and J by 9 bases, with 20 bases between the two germline ends. The germline V gene encodes CDR1 MDHEN and CDR2 SYDVKM. The CDR3, as DNA: TGTGCCAGCAGTTTGATCGGGGGTCTTAGGTATAGCTACACCTTC. Encoded protein: CASSLIGGLRYSYTF.

The chain has TRBV12-3 or TRBV12-4 and TRBJ2-7, with 7 nucleotides matching TRBD1. The length of the CDR3 is 14 residues. Unmatched junction bases numbered 5, after V lost 3 bases and J lost 3 bases. The CDR3 reads CASSFPDRNYEQYF. For the CDR3, the DNA is TGTGCCAGCAGTTTCCCGGACAGGAACTACGAGCAGTACTTC.

This clonotype showed up many times. The chain joins TRBV7-2 to TRBJ2-7, with D perhaps matching TRBD1 or TRBD2 (5 bases each). The germline V gene has CDR1 SGHTA and CDR2 FQGNSA. V lost 1 base to trimming and J lost 2 bases, with 9 bases between them. The CDR3 loop spans 14 amino acids. The CDR3 DNA sequence: TGTGCCAGCAGCTTAGGGGACGGTCCCTACGAGCAGTACTTC. Translation gives CASSLGDGPYEQYF.

This clonotype was seen at least ten times. V and J are TRBV30 and TRBJ1-3; possible D gene TRBD1, 5 bases. Germline V CDR1 and CDR2: GTSNPN, SVGIG (reference sequence). The CDR3 extends over 14 amino acids. With 2 bases removed from V and 8 bases from J, the gap between germline ends came to 16 bases. The CDR3 coding sequence is TGTGCCTGGAGTAAGCGAACCACCAGGGACACCATATATTTT. Protein sequence: CAWSKRTTRDTIYF.

In its sample, this clonotype was seen many times. The chain recombines TRBV28 with TRBJ1-2; 7 positions agree with TRBD1. The germline V gene encodes CDR1 MDHEN and CDR2 SYDVKM. The CDR3 has 13 amino acids. V shed 7 bases and J 8 bases; nucleotides not matched to a gene: 10. The chain's CDR3 is CASNRGRMLGYTF. The CDR3 DNA follows: TGTGCCAGCAACAGGGGAAGGATGTTAGGCTACACCTTC.

This chain's CDR3 is CASSFPTENTEAFF. The CDR3 nucleotides read TGTGCCAGCAGTTTCCCCACAGAGAACACTGAAGCTTTCTTT. The rearrangement links TRBV28 to TRBJ1-1, with D uncertain. CDR3 length: 14 amino acids. Germline CDR1 reads MDHEN; CDR2 reads SYDVKM. V lost 3 bases to trimming and J lost 1 base, with 9 bases between them.

The table lists this clonotype with many counts. V gene TRBV12-3 or TRBV12-4 combines with J gene TRBJ1-5; maybe TRBD1 (5 bases). CDR3 length: 16 amino acids. Trimming took off 5 bases at V and 4 bases at J, with 18 bases between the two ends. The CDR3 DNA is TGTGCCAGCAGTGCGGGGGATAGGCGGAAAAATCAGCCCCAGCATTTT. Translated, it gives CASSAGDRRKNQPQHF.

This clonotype was observed many times. V and J are TRBV7-8 and TRBJ1-5; D remains unclear. Trimming shortened V by 5 bases and J by 5 bases, and 13 bases separated the two germline ends. Germline values: CDR1 SGHVS, CDR2 FQNEAQ. The CDR3 length is 14 residues. CDR3 in DNA: TGTGCCAGCAGCCCAGTCGTGGGTTATCAGCCCCAGCATTTT. This encodes CASSPVVGYQPQHF.

There are many counts of this clonotype. This chain joins TRBV30 and TRBJ1-1; unclear D gene. V lost 8 bases to trimming and J lost 0 bases, with 10 bases between them. The length of the CDR3 is 12 residues. Germline values: CDR1 GTSNPN, CDR2 SVGIG (reference sequence). The CDR3 is CATQNLNTEAFF. CDR3 bases: TGTGCCACACAGAATTTGAACACTGAAGCTTTCTTT. Based on the CDR3 plus reference TRBV30 and TRBJ1-1, the full variable domain is SQTIHQWPATLVQPVGSPLSLECTVEGTSNPNLYWYRQAAGRGLQLLFYSVGIGQISSEVPQNLSASRPQDRQFILSSKKLLLSDSGFYLCATQNLNTEAFFGQGTRLTVV.

There are a few counts of this clonotype. The rearrangement uses TRBV30 and TRBJ2-1; 13 positions match TRBD2. The CDR3 is made up of 18 amino acids. Unmatched junction bases numbered 20, after V lost 0 bases and J lost 15 bases. The germline V gene encodes CDR1 GTSNPN and CDR2 SVGIG (reference sequence). Here the CDR3 reads CAWSVRNRRTSGSPPLFF. In DNA, the CDR3 is TGTGCCTGGAGTGTCCGTAACCGTCGGACTAGCGGGAGTCCCCCTCTGTTCTTC. The full variable domain, in which reference TRBV30 and TRBJ2-1 provide the parts outside the CDR3, is SQTIHQWPATLVQPVGSPLSLECTVEGTSNPNLYWYRQAAGRGLQLLFYSVGIGQISSEVPQNLSASRPQDRQFILSSKKLLLSDSGFYLCAWSVRNRRTSGSPPLFFGPGTRLTVL.

V usage is TRBV29-1 and J usage is TRBJ2-1; TRBD2 is a possible D gene (7 bases). The V end was cut by 1 base, the J end by 6 bases, with 13 bases between. The CDR3 extends over 14 amino acids. CDR1 is SQVTM and CDR2 is ANQGSEA in the germline V gene. In nucleotides, the CDR3 is TGCAGCGTTGAAGTTCGGGGGGCCCCCAATGAGCAGTTCTTC. Encoded protein: CSVEVRGAPNEQFF.